Each of the 23 T cell receptor beta chains below was sequenced from the same sample in a study of shared clonotypes between healthy human individuals. Sequencing was performed with immunoSEQ multiplex PCR; in TCRdb, only in-frame clones are kept and a portion is missing. This sample carries about 2.1 million clones, just under 95% of them seen once, and the ten largest clones take approximately 1.6%. Naive CD8 cells lacked CD45RO and underwent positive selection for CCR7, leaving out terminally differentiated effector memory CD45RA+ cells. Sequenced: naive CD8+ T cells from PBMCs. The receptors stem from a man between 18 and 35 years old in good health. Some clones in this sample may be carry-over from other donors' samples.

This clone came up once. This sequence joins TRBV4-3 and TRBJ1-4; D perhaps matches TRBD1 (6 bases). The V end was cut by 0 bases, the J end by 8 bases, with 16 bases between. The CDR3 covers 16 residues. CDR1 and CDR2 from the germline V gene are LGHNA and YSLEER. DNA for the CDR3: TGCGCCAGCAGCCAAGATTCGACAGGCCTTGGGGAAAAACTGTTTTTT. It specifies CASSQDSTGLGEKLFF.

This rearrangement joins TRBV7-9 to TRBJ2-5, with 9 bases identical to TRBD1. In germline, CDR1 is SEHNR, CDR2 FQNEAQ (reference sequence). The CDR3 is 17 residues long. Germline trimming cut 4 bases from V and 5 bases from J; bases unmatched to any gene: 14. The CDR3 is CASSSPHPTGGLETQYF. The CDR3 DNA reads TGTGCCAGCAGCTCCCCTCACCCAACAGGGGGCCTGGAGACCCAGTACTTC.

A word on this clone: This same CDR3 is encoded by further DNA sequences in the sample. CDR3 in amino acids: CASSQVRGEQFF. DNA of the CDR3: TGCGCCAGCAGCCAAGTAAGGGGTGAGCAGTTCTTC. The rearrangement links TRBV4-3 to TRBJ2-1, with D perhaps matching TRBD1 (5 bases). Trimming pared 1 base from V and 9 bases from J, leaving 7 bases between. The CDR3 sequence is 12 residues long. Germline V gene data show CDR1 as LGHNA and CDR2 as YSLEER.

The chain recombines TRBV28 with TRBJ2-3; the D gene is possibly TRBD1 (5 bases). Looked up from germline, CDR1 is MDHEN and CDR2 is SYDVKM. CDR3 length: 17 amino acids. Trimming took 4 bases from V and 0 from J, leaving 17 bases between them. The CDR3 DNA follows: TGTGCCAGCAGTTCACGACAGCCGGTACCTAGCACAGATACGCAGTATTTT. Encoded protein: CASSSRQPVPSTDTQYF.

This chain links TRBV28 with TRBJ2-1; D is unresolved. Trimming took off 5 bases at V and 9 bases at J, with 14 bases between the two ends. CDR1 is MDHEN, CDR2 SYDVKM, per germline. CDR3 length: 13 amino acids. The CDR3 region has the DNA TGTGCCAGCAGTATAGTCCCGGTGGGTGAGCAGTTCTTC. It translates to CASSIVPVGEQFF.

The chain uses TRBV21-1 and TRBJ1-2; the tabulated D call, TRBD1, remains unverified against the DNA. TRBV21-1 is assigned pseudogene status. The CDR3 is made up of 15 amino acids. CDR3 amino acids: CASSKEDVPGERYTF. The CDR3 region has the DNA TGTGCCAGCAGCAAAGAAGATGTGCCAGGGGAGCGCTACACCTTC.

The CDR3 DNA reads as TGTGCCAGCAGCTTGGTAAACCGTTGGGGTATCTCCTCCTACGAGCAGTACTTC. It encodes CASSLVNRWGISSYEQYF. The rearrangement uses TRBV5-8 and TRBJ2-7; no definite D call. Trimming took off 0 bases at V and 0 bases at J, with 19 bases between the two ends. The CDR3 sequence is 18 residues long. Germline CDR1 SGHTS, CDR2 YDEGEE.

The V gene is TRBV7-3, the J gene TRBJ2-7, with 10 bases lining up with TRBD1. There are 14 residues in the CDR3. J was trimmed by 2 bases and V by 5 bases; bases with no gene match: 3. CDR1 SGHTA and CDR2 FQGTGA come from the germline V gene. The CDR3 bases are TGTGCCAGCAGCCCGACAGGGGGCGCCTACGAGCAGTACTTC. Protein sequence: CASSPTGGAYEQYF. The entire variable domain, with the rest obtained from reference TRBV7-3 and TRBJ2-7, is as follows: GAGVSQTPSNKVTEKGKYVELRCDPISGHTALYWYRQSLGQGPEFLIYFQGTGAADDSGLPNDRFFAVRPEGSVSTLKIQRTERGDSAVYLCASSPTGGAYEQYFGPGTRLTVT.

The V gene is TRBV14, the J gene TRBJ2-5; D uncertain. The CDR3 is 17 amino acids. V lost 0 bases, J lost 0 bases, and 14 bases lay in between. Per germline, CDR1 SGHDN and CDR2 FVKESK. CDR3 amino acids: CASSQDLWTKYQETQYF. DNA of the CDR3: TGTGCCAGCAGCCAAGATCTTTGGACGAAGTACCAAGAGACCCAGTACTTC.

Regarding this clone: Other DNA variants within this sample encode the same CDR3. J is TRBJ2-3 and V is TRBV7-9; a weak D match, TRBD2 (5 bases). Trimming stripped 4 bases from V and 0 bases from J, with 8 bases between. The CDR3 covers 14 residues. Germline CDR1 and CDR2: SEHNR and FQNEAQ (reference sequence). CDR3 region: CASSSWTSTDTQYF. Written as DNA, the CDR3 is TGTGCCAGCAGCTCATGGACTAGCACAGATACGCAGTATTTT.

This chain joins TRBV2 and TRBJ1-1; the match to TRBD1 covers 8 bases. This CDR3 is built from 14 residues. Looked up from germline, CDR1 is SNHLY and CDR2 is FYNNEI. Losses at the gene ends were 1 base for V and 7 bases for J; bases not matched to a gene: 5. CDR3 loop: CASSEVIGQGEAFF. The CDR3, as DNA: TGTGCCAGCAGTGAAGTAATAGGACAGGGTGAAGCTTTCTTT.

This chain uses TRBV5-6 with TRBJ2-7; maybe TRBD1 (6 bases). Germline CDR1 SGHDT, CDR2 YYEEEE. The CDR3 is made up of 14 amino acids. Trimming removed 3 bases at V and 2 bases at J, with 12 bases between. CDR3 coding DNA: TGTGCCAGCAGCTCTGGGGGCTCCACCTACGAGCAGTACTTC. It encodes CASSSGGSTYEQYF.

The rearrangement links TRBV6-1 to TRBJ1-2; no reliable D call. With 10 bases removed from V and 1 base from J, the gap between germline ends came to 16 bases. This CDR3 has 14 amino acids. Looked up from germline, CDR1 is MNHNS and CDR2 is SASEGT. The CDR3 spells CATRARTSNYGYTF. DNA of the CDR3: TGTGCCACCAGAGCAAGGACCAGTAACTATGGCTACACCTTC.

V is TRBV18 and J is TRBJ2-3; 11 bases line up with TRBD1. The J segment lost 5 bases and the V segment lost 5 bases, leaving 6 bases of the junction unmatched. Germline CDR1 is KGHSH and CDR2 is LQKENI. The CDR3 is 15 amino acids. Here the CDR3 DNA reads TGTGCCAGCTCAAGAACGGGACAGGGGGGAGATACGCAGTATTTT. The encoded protein is CASSRTGQGGDTQYF.

The gene calls are TRBV6-1 and TRBJ2-7, with a weak D call TRBD2 (5 bases). The V gene's germline CDR1 is MNHNS and CDR2 SASEGT. This CDR3 has 13 residues. Between the trimmed V and J ends, which lost 7 bases and 4 bases, there was a span of 14 bases. CDR3 coding DNA: TGTGCCAGCATGGCGGTCGCGGGTTACGAGCAGTACTTC. Translated: CASMAVAGYEQYF.

The V call is TRBV29-1, the J call TRBJ2-1; the D is unclear. Trimming cost V 5 bases and J 8 bases, with 22 bases left between them. The germline V gene has CDR1 SQVTM and CDR2 ANQGSEA. CDR3 length: 15 amino acids. The DNA of the CDR3 is TGCAGCGTTCGTCAACGGGTTCAGGTCTGGTATGAGCAGTTCTTC. It yields the protein CSVRQRVQVWYEQFF.

This clone was observed once. The V and J genes are TRBV10-3 and TRBJ2-2, with D perhaps matching TRBD1 (5 bases). Germline CDR1 and CDR2: ENHRY and SYGVKD. The CDR3 runs 16 residues. V shed 3 bases and J shed 0 bases, with 11 bases lying between them. The CDR3 here is CAISDEGASNTGELFF. As DNA, the CDR3 is TGTGCCATCAGTGATGAAGGGGCGTCGAACACCGGGGAGCTGTTTTTT.

The chain joins TRBV10-3 to TRBJ2-5; D uncertain. Germline assignment: CDR1 ENHRY and CDR2 SYGVKD. The CDR3 spans 15 residues. The V end lost 0 bases, the J end lost 5 bases, and 13 bases lay between the germline ends. The CDR3 spells CAISESQVGGETQYF. The CDR3 DNA reads TGTGCCATCAGTGAGTCGCAGGTTGGTGGGGAGACCCAGTACTTC.

The chain links TRBV4-3 to TRBJ2-7; no definite D call. V lost 1 base and J 3 bases, leaving 13 bases between the germline ends. The V gene's germline CDR1 is LGHNA and CDR2 YSLEER. The CDR3 is 15 amino acids. The CDR3 bases are TGCGCCAGCAGCCAAGCGATCAACGGAGACTACGAGCAGTACTTC. Encoded protein: CASSQAINGDYEQYF.

J is TRBJ2-7 and V is TRBV6-5; 7 bases are a match to TRBD2. CDR3 length equals 14 residues. The junction had 5 bases not matched to a gene; V was cut back by 6 bases and J by 0 bases. In germline, CDR1 is MNHEY, CDR2 SVGAGI. The CDR3 region is CASSLAEISYEQYF. In DNA, the CDR3 is TGTGCCAGCAGCCTAGCGGAGATCTCCTACGAGCAGTACTTC.

The V gene is TRBV27, the J gene TRBJ2-2, with TRBD2 identical over 9 bases. The CDR3 has 17 amino acids. The germline gives CDR1 MNHEY, CDR2 SMNVEV (reference sequence). J lost 4 bases, V lost 5 bases, and 11 bases had no gene match. CDR3 sequence reads: CASSPGGSGRVTGELFF. Here the CDR3 DNA reads TGTGCCAGCAGTCCCGGCGGTAGCGGGAGAGTCACCGGGGAGCTGTTTTTT.

The V call is TRBV11-2, the J call TRBJ2-7; tentative D call: TRBD1 (5 bases). The V gene lost 3 bases and the J gene lost 6 bases, with 12 bases spanning the gap. This CDR3 is built from 13 residues. Per the germline V gene, CDR1 is SGHAT and CDR2 is FQNNGV. The CDR3 sequence is CASSFLDGAEQYF. The CDR3 DNA sequence: TGTGCCAGCAGCTTCCTTGATGGGGCCGAGCAGTACTTC.

This clone was found many times. Other DNA sequences in the same sample also yield this CDR3. The chain recombines TRBV9 with TRBJ1-1; 9 positions agree with TRBD1. This CDR3 comprises 15 residues. The V gene end was trimmed by 3 bases and the J gene end by 3 bases; junction bases not matched to a gene: 6. Germline V CDR1 and CDR2: SGDLS, YYNGEE. CDR3 bases: TGTGCCAGCAGCGCTACAGGGGGCGCAGACACTGAAGCTTTCTTT. It translates to CASSATGGADTEAFF.